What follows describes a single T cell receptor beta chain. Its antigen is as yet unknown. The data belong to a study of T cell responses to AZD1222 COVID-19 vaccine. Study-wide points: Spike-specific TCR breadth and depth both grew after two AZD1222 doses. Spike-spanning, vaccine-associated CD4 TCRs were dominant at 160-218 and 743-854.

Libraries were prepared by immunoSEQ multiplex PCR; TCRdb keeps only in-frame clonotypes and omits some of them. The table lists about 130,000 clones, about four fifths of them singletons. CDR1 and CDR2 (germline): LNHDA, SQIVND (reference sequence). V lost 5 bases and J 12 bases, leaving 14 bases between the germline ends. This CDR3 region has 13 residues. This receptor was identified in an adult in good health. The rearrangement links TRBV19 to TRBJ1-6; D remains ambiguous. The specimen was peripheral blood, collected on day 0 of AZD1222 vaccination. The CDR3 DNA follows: TGTGCCAGTAGTTCGGGAGTGGGTCTACCCCTCCACTTT. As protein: CASSSGVGLPLHF.